Listed below are T cell receptor beta chains from one sample, sequenced in a study of T cell responses to AZD1222 COVID-19 vaccine. Only in-frame clones appear in the TCRdb table, and some are missing; sequencing was by immunoSEQ multiplex PCR. The sample comprises roughly 150,000 clones, over 70% of which are singletons, and over 8% rests with the top ten. This specimen consisted of peripheral blood, obtained 28 days after the second AZD1222 dose. The receptors stem from an adult who received the AZD1222 COVID-19 vaccine. Both conserved end residues are trimmed from each CDR3. The order of the fields is J gene, clone size, V gene, CDR3 protein. Size is omitted from some rows. Given values are once, few, many or a class for expanded clones.

TRBJ1-3	few	TRBV9	ASSARDRVGNTIY
TRBJ2-1	.	TRBV11-2	ASSSSLPGGVQF
TRBJ2-7	.	TRBV6-6	ASSYSNKGYEQY
TRBJ1-4	.	TRBV19	ASSPGQRTNEKLF
TRBJ1-2	.	TRBV28	ASSLNRQGTNYGYT
TRBJ2-5	.	TRBV5-8	ASTRTRETQY
TRBJ1-3	once	TRBV18	ASSKDSPSGNTIY
TRBJ2-5	.	TRBV7-9	ASSLVWENQY
TRBJ1-2	.	TRBV6-6	AVGARDRVPSYT
TRBJ2-5	.	TRBV28	ASSRRTGKETQY
TRBJ2-3	.	TRBV5-1	ASSFSLDTQY
TRBJ1-2	.	TRBV3-1/TRBV3-2	ASSPDRYGYT
TRBJ2-5	.	TRBV10-3	AISDLTSGFSRETQY
TRBJ1-2	.	TRBV15	ATSPWHGYT
TRBJ2-3	.	TRBV5-4	ASSRQAPLFTDTQY
TRBJ2-1	.	TRBV5-1	ASSLRESYYNEQF